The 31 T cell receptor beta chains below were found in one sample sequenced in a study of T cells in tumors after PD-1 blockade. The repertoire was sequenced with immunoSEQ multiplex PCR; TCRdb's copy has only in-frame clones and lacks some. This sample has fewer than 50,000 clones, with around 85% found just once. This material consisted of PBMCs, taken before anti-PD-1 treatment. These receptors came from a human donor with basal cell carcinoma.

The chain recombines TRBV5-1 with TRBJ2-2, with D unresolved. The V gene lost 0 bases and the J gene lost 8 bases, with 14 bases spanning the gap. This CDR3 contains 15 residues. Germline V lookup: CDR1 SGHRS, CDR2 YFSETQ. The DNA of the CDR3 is TGCGCCAGCAGCTTGGTTCAGGTTTCTGTGGGGGAGCTGTTTTTT. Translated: CASSLVQVSVGELFF. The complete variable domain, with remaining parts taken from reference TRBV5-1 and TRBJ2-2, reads KAGVTQTPRYLIKTRGQQVTLSCSPISGHRSVSWYQQTPGQGLQFLFEYFSETQRNKGNFPGRFSGRQFSNSRSEMNVSTLELGDSALYLCASSLVQVSVGELFFGEGSRLTVL.

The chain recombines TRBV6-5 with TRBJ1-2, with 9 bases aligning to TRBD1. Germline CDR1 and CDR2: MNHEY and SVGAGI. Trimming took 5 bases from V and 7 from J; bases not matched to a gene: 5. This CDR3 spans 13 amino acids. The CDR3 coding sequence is TGTGCCAGCAGTACGGACAGGGGTGGTGGCTACACCTTC. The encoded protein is CASSTDRGGGYTF.

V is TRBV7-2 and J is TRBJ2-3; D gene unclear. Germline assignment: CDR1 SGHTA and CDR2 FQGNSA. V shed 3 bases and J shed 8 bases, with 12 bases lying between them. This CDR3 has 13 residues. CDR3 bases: TGTGCCAGCAGCTTGCTTGAAAGTGGTACGCAGTATTTT. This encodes CASSLLESGTQYF.

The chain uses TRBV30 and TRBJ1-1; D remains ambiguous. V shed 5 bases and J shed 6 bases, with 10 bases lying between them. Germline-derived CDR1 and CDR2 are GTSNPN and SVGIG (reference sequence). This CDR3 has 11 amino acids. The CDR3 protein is CAWGLFAEAFF. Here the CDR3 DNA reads TGTGCCTGGGGACTGTTCGCTGAAGCTTTCTTT.

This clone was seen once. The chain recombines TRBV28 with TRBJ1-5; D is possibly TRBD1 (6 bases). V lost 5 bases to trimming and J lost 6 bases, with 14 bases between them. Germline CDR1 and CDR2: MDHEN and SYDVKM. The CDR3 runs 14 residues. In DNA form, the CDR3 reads TGTGCCAGCAGTGGGACATTAGATGTTCAGCCCCAGCATTTT. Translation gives CASSGTLDVQPQHF.

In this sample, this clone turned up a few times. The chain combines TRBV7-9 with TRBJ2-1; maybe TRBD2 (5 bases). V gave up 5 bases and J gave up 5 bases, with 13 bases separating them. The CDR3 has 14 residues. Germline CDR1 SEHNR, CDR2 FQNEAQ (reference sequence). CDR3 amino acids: CASSHRGPDNEQFF. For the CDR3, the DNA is TGTGCCAGCAGCCATCGGGGTCCCGACAATGAGCAGTTCTTC. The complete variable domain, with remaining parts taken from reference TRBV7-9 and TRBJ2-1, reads DTGVSQNPRHKITKRGQNVTFRCDPISEHNRLYWYRQTLGQGPEFLTYFQNEAQLEKSRLLSDRFSAERPKGSFSTLEIQRTEQGDSAMYLCASSHRGPDNEQFFGPGTRLTVL.

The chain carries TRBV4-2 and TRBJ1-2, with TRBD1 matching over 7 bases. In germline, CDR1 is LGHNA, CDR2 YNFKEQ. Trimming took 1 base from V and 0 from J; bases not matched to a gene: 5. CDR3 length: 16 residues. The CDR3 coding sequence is TGTGCCAGCAGCCAAGGGTGGACAGGAACTAACTATGGCTACACCTTC. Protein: CASSQGWTGTNYGYTF.

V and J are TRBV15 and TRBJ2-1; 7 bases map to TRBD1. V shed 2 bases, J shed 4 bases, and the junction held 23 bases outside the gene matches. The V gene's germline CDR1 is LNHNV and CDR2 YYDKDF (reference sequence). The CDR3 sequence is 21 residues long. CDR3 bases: TGTGCCACCAGCAGACACCAGTTGTTCGTCGCCGGACAGGCGAAATACAATGAGCAGTTCTTC. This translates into CATSRHQLFVAGQAKYNEQFF.

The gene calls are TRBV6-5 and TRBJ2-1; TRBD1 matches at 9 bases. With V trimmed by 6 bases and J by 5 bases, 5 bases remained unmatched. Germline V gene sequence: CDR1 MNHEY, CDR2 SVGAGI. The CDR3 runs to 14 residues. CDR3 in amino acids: CASSPDRGNNEQFF. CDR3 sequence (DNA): TGTGCCAGCAGCCCCGACAGGGGGAACAATGAGCAGTTCTTC.

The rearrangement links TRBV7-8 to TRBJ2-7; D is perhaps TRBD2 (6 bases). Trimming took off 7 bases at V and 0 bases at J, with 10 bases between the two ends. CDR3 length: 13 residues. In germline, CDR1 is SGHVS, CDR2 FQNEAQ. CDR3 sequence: CASISSDSYEQYF. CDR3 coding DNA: TGTGCCAGCATCTCTAGCGACTCCTACGAGCAGTACTTC.

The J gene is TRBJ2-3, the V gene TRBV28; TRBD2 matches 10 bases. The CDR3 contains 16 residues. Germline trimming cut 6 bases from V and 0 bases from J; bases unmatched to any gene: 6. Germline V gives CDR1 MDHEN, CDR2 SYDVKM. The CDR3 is CASSTGTSASTDTQYF. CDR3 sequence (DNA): TGTGCCAGCAGCACCGGGACTAGCGCTAGCACAGATACGCAGTATTTT.

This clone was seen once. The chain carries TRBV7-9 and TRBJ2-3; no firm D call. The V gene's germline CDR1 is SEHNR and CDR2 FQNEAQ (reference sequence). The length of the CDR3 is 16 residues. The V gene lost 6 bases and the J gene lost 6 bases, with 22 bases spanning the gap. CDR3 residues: CASSRNGPDNWDTQYF. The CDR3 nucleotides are TGTGCCAGCAGTCGTAACGGGCCCGACAATTGGGATACGCAGTATTTT.

DNA for the CDR3: TGTGCCACCAGCACGAGGGGAAGCAATCAGCCCCAGCATTTT. The encoded protein is CATSTRGSNQPQHF. J is TRBJ1-5 and V is TRBV15; D is perhaps TRBD1 (5 bases). The germline V and J ends were trimmed by 4 bases and 1 base, with 8 bases remaining between them. The CDR3 loop spans 14 amino acids. From germline, CDR1 is LNHNV and CDR2 YYDKDF (reference sequence). Looking up the rest from reference TRBV15 and TRBJ1-5 gives the full variable domain: DAMVIQNPRYQVTQFGKPVTLSCSQTLNHNVMYWYQQKSSQAPKLLFHYYDKDFNNEADTPDNFQSRRPNTSFCFLDIRSPGLGDTAMYLCATSTRGSNQPQHFGDGTRLSIL.

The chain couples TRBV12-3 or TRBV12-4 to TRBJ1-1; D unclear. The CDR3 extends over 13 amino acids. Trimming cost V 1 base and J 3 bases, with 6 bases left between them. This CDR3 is CASSLVIDTEAFF. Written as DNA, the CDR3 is TGTGCCAGCAGTTTAGTGATCGACACTGAAGCTTTCTTT.

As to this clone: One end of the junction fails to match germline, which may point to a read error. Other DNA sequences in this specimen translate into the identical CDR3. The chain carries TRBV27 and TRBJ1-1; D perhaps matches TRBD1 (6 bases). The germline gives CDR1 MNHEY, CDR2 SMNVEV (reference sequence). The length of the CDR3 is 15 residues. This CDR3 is CASGPGAGGVTEAFF. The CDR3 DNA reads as TGTGCCAGCGGACCTGGGGCGGGGGGCGTTACTGAAGCCTTCTTT.

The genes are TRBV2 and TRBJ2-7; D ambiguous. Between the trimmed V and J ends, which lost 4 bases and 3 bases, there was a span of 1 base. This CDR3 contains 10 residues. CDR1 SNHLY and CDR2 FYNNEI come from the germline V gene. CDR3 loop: CASSVYEQYF. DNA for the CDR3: TGTGCCAGCAGTGTCTACGAGCAGTACTTC.

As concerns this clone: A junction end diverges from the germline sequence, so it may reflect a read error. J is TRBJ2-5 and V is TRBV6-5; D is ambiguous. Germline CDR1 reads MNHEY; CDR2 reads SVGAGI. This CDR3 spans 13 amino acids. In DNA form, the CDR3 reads TGTGCCAGCAGTTACGGGCGGCAAGAGACCCAGCACTTC. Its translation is CASSYGRQETQHF.

Here the CDR3 DNA reads TGTGCCAGCAGTGAAAGGGACAGGCCGAACACTGAAGCTTTCTTT. The encoded protein is CASSERDRPNTEAFF. This chain joins TRBV6-1 and TRBJ1-1; 8 bases fit TRBD1. CDR1 is MNHNS and CDR2 is SASEGT in the germline V gene. The V and J ends lost 2 bases and 1 base, in that order; junction bases with no gene match: 3. This CDR3 has 15 residues.

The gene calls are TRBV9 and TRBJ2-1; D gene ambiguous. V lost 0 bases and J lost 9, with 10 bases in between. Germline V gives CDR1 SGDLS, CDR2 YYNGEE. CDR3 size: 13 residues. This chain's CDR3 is CASSVEVWGEQFF. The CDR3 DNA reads TGTGCCAGCAGCGTAGAGGTTTGGGGTGAGCAGTTCTTC.

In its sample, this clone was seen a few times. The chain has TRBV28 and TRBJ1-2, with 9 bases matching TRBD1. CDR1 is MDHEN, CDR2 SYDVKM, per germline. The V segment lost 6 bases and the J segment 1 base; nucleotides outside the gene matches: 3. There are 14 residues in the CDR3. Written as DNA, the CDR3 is TGTGCCAGCAGGTCGACAGGGGGTAACTATGGCTACACCTTC. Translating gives CASRSTGGNYGYTF.

CDR3 residues: CASRPQGPGNTIYF. The CDR3 bases are TGTGCCAGCAGACCCCAGGGACCTGGAAACACCATATATTTT. J is TRBJ1-3 and V is TRBV7-9, with D perhaps TRBD1 (5 bases). V lost 6 bases to trimming and J lost 2 bases, with 11 bases between them. CDR1 is SEHNR and CDR2 is FQNEAQ in the germline V gene (reference sequence). This CDR3 contains 14 residues.

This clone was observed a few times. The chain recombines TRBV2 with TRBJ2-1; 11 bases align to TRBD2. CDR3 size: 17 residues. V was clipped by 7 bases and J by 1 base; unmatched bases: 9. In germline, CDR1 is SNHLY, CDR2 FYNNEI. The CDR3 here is CASKGLAEIKSYNEQFF. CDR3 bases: TGTGCCAGCAAGGGACTAGCGGAGATAAAATCCTACAATGAGCAGTTCTTC.

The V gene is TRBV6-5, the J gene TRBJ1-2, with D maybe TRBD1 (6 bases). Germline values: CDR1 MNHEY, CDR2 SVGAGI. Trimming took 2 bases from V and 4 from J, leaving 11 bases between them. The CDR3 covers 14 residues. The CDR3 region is CASSYGGQPYGYTF. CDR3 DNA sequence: TGTGCCAGCAGTTACGGCGGACAGCCCTATGGCTACACCTTC.

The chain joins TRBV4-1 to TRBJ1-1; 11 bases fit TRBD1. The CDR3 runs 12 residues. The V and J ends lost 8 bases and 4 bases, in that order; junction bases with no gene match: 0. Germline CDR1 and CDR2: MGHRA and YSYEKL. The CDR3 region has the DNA TGCGCCAGCGGGACAGGGGGCACTGAAGCTTTCTTT. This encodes CASGTGGTEAFF.

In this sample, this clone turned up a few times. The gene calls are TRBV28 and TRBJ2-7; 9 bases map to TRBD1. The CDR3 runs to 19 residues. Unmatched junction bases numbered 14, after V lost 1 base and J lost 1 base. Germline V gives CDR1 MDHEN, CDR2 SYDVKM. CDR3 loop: CASSLFPPTGGPRSYEQYF. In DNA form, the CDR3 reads TGTGCCAGCAGTTTATTCCCCCCTACAGGGGGCCCCCGATCCTACGAGCAGTACTTC. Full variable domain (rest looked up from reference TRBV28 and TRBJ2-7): DVKVTQSSRYLVKRTGEKVFLECVQDMDHENMFWYRQDPGLGLRLIYFSYDVKMKEKGDIPEGYSVSREKKERFSLILESASTNQTSMYLCASSLFPPTGGPRSYEQYFGPGTRLTVT.

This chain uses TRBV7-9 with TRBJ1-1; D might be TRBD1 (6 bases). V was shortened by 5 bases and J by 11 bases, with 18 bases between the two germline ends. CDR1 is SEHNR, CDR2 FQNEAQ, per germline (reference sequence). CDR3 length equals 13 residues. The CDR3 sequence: CASSPTDRTRAFF. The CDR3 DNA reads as TGTGCCAGCAGCCCGACCGACAGGACCCGCGCTTTCTTT.

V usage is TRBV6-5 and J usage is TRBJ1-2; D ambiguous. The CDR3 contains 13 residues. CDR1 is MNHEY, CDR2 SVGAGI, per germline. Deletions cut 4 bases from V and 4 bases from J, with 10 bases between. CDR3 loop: CASSSGPLYGYTF. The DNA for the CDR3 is TGTGCCAGCAGTTCCGGACCGCTCTATGGCTACACCTTC.

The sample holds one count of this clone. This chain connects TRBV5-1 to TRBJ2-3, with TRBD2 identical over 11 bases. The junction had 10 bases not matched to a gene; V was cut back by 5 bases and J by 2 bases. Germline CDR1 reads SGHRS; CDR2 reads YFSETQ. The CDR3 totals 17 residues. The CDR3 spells CASSFGYSGGVTDTQYF. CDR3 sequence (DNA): TGCGCCAGCAGTTTTGGATATAGCGGGGGGGTCACAGATACGCAGTATTTT.

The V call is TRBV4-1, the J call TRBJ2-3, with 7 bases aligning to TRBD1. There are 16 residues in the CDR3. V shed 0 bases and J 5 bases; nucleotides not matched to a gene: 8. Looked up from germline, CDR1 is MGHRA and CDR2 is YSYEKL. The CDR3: CASSQDLASGGDTQYF. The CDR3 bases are TGCGCCAGCAGCCAAGATTTGGCGTCAGGGGGAGATACGCAGTATTTT.

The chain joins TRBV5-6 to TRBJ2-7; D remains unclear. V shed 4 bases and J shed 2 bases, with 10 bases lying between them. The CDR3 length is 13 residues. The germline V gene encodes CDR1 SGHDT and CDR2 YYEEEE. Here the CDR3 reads CASSRARAYEQYF. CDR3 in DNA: TGTGCCAGCAGCCGGGCTAGGGCCTACGAGCAGTACTTC.

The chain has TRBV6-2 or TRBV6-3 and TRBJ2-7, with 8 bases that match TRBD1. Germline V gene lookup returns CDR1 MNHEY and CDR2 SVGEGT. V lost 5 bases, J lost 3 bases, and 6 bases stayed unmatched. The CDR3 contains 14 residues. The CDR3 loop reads CASSRGQGDYEQYF. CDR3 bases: TGTGCCAGCAGTCGTGGACAGGGAGACTACGAGCAGTACTTC.